The source of this T cell receptor beta chain is a study of control samples from healthy donors and cancer patients. CDR1 and CDR2 (germline): SNHLY, FYNNEI. This CDR3 is 15 amino acids long. Trimming removed 7 bases from V and 2 bases from J, with 17 bases in between. Repertoires were generated with immunoSEQ multiplex PCR, while TCRdb's copy carries only in-frame clones and drops some. The sample consists of 90,000 or so clones, 70% to 90% of them appearing once. The receptor was isolated from a man aged 30 to 45 in good health. The specimen sequenced was blood. The V and J genes are TRBV2 and TRBJ2-5, with D perhaps being TRBD1 or TRBD2 (5 bases each). The CDR3 spells CASKRGRTTQETQYF. The CDR3 bases are TGTGCCAGCAAACGGGGCAGGACCACACAAGAGACCCAGTACTTC. Using reference TRBV2 and TRBJ2-5 for the parts outside the CDR3, the full variable domain is EPEVTQTPSHQVTQMGQEVILRCVPISNHLYFYWYRQILGQKVEFLVSFYNNEISEKSEIFDDQFSVERPDGSNFTLKIRSTKLEDSAMYFCASKRGRTTQETQYFGPGTRLLVL.